The 3 T cell receptor beta chains in this list originate from one sample, sequenced in a study of OX40 agonist ivuxolimab in advanced cancers. Clones were read by immunoSEQ multiplex PCR, and TCRdb kept only the in-frame ones, dropping some. The sample records approximately 130,000 clones, around nine tenths being singletons. The starting material was CD4+ or CD8+ T cells sorted from blood, obtained in a trial of the OX40 agonist ivuxolimab. Source of these receptors: an adult with an advanced solid tumor such as melanoma, head and neck, liver or kidney cancer.

The rearrangement uses TRBV7-9 and TRBJ2-6; D gene unclear. The V and J ends lost 4 bases and 1 base respectively, with 14 bases between them. The CDR3 length is 17 residues. From germline, CDR1 is SEHNR and CDR2 FQNEAQ (reference sequence). The CDR3 loop is CASSSPSSRSGANVLTF. The DNA for the CDR3 is TGTGCCAGCAGCTCCCCGTCCAGTAGGTCTGGGGCCAACGTCCTGACTTTC.

V gene TRBV6-9 combines with J gene TRBJ2-1; D is unclear. V was shortened by 6 bases and J by 6 bases, with 18 bases between the two germline ends. The germline CDR1 and CDR2 sequences are MNHGY and SVAAGI. This CDR3 is built from 15 residues. CDR3 loop: CASRSHLEPSNEQFF. The CDR3, as DNA: TGTGCCAGCAGATCCCACTTGGAACCCTCCAATGAGCAGTTCTTC.

The CDR3 coding sequence is TGTGCCTGGAGATTCAGAACTAGCGGGAGTTCCGGGGAGCTGTTTTTT. Encoded protein: CAWRFRTSGSSGELFF. The V gene is TRBV30, the J gene TRBJ2-2, with 11 bases fitting TRBD2. This CDR3 has 16 amino acids. In germline, CDR1 is GTSNPN, CDR2 SVGIG (reference sequence). V was pared by 3 bases and J by 6 bases, with 9 bases of the junction left unmatched.